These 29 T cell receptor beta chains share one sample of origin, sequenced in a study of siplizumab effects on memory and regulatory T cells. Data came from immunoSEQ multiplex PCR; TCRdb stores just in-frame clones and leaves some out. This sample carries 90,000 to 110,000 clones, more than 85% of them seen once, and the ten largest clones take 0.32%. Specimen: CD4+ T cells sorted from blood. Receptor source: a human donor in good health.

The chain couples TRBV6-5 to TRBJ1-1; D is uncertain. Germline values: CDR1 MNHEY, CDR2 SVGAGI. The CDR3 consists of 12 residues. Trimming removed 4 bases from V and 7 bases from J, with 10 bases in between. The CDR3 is CASSFAGNEAFF. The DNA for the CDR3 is TGTGCCAGCAGTTTTGCGGGGAATGAAGCTTTCTTT.

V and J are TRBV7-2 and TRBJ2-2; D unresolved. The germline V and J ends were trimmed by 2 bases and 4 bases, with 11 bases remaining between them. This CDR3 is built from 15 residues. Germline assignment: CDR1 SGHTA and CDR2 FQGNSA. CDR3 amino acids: CASSLQKVPTGELFF. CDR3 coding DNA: TGTGCCAGCAGCTTACAGAAAGTTCCCACCGGGGAGCTGTTTTTT. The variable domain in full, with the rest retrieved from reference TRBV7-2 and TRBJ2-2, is GAGVSQSPSNKVTEKGKDVELRCDPISGHTALYWYRQSLGQGLEFLIYFQGNSAPDKSGLPSDRFSAERTGGSVSTLTIQRTQQEDSAVYLCASSLQKVPTGELFFGEGSRLTVL.

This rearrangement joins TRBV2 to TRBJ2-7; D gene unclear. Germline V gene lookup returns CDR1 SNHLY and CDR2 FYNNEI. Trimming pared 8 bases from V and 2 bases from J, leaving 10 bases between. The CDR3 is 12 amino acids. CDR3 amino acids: CASARLAYEQYF. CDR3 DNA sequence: TGTGCCAGCGCCCGGTTGGCCTACGAGCAGTACTTC.

CDR3 residues: CASSTRGREFYNEQFF. The CDR3 bases are TGTGCCAGCAGCACTAGGGGGCGGGAGTTCTACAATGAGCAGTTCTTC. The chain recombines TRBV7-2 with TRBJ2-1; perhaps D is TRBD1 or TRBD2 (7 bases each). CDR1 is SGHTA and CDR2 is FQGNSA in the germline V gene. The V gene lost 5 bases and the J gene lost 3 bases, with 17 bases spanning the gap. CDR3 length: 16 residues. Full variable domain (remainder filled in from reference TRBV7-2 and TRBJ2-1): GAGVSQSPSNKVTEKGKDVELRCDPISGHTALYWYRQSLGQGLEFLIYFQGNSAPDKSGLPSDRFSAERTGGSVSTLTIQRTQQEDSAVYLCASSTRGREFYNEQFFGPGTRLTVL.

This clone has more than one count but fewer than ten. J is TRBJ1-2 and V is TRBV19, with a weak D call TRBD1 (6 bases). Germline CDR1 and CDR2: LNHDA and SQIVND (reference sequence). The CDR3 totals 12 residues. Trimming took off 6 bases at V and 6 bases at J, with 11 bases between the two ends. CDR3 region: CASRGQGHGYTF. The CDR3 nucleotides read TGTGCCAGTAGAGGGCAGGGGCATGGCTACACCTTC.

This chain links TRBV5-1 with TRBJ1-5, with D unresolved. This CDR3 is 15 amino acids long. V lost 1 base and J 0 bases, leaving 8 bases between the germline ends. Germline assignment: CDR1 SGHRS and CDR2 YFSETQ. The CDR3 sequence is CASSLTDPSNQPQHF. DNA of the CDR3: TGCGCCAGCAGCTTGACCGATCCTAGCAATCAGCCCCAGCATTTT.

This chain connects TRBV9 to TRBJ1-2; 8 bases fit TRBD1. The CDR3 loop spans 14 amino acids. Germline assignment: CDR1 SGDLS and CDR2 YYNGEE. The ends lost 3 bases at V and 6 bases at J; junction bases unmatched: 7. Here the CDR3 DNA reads TGTGCCAGCAGCGGATTCGGGACAGGACATGGCTACACCTTC. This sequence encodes CASSGFGTGHGYTF.

The CDR3 DNA sequence: TGTGCCAGCAGTACTCTCGTGAACACTGAAGCTTTCTTT. Its protein is CASSTLVNTEAFF. The rearrangement uses TRBV6-5 and TRBJ1-1; D not certain. The CDR3 extends over 13 amino acids. V lost 5 bases, J lost 0 bases, and 7 bases lay in between. Germline V gives CDR1 MNHEY, CDR2 SVGAGI.

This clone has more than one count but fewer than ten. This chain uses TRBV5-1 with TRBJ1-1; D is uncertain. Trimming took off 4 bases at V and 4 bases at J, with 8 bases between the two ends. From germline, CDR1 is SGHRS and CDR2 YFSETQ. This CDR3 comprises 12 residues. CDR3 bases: TGCGCCAGCAGCCTCCGGGGCACTGAAGCTTTCTTT. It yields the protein CASSLRGTEAFF.

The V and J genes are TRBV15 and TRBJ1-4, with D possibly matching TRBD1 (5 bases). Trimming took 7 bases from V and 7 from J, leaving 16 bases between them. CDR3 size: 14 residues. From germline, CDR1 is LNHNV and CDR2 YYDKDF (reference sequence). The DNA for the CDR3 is TGTGCCACCATGAGCATGGGGCAGGGTGAAAAACTGTTTTTT. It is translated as CATMSMGQGEKLFF.

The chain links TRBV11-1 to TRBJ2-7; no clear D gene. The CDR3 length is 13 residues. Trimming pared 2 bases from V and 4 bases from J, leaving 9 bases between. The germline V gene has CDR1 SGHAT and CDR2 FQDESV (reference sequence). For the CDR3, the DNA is TGTGCCAGCAGCTTAACGGATTTATACGAGCAGTACTTC. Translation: CASSLTDLYEQYF.

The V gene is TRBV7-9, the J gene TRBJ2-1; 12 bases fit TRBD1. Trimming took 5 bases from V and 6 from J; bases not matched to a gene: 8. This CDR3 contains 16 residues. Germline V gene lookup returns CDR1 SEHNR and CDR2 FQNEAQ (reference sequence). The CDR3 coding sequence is TGTGCCAGCAGCAAACCGGGACAGGGGGCAATCAATGAGCAGTTCTTC. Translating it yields CASSKPGQGAINEQFF. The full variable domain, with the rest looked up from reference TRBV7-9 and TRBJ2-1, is DTGVSQNPRHKITKRGQNVTFRCDPISEHNRLYWYRQTLGQGPEFLTYFQNEAQLEKSRLLSDRFSAERPKGSFSTLEIQRTEQGDSAMYLCASSKPGQGAINEQFFGPGTRLTVL.

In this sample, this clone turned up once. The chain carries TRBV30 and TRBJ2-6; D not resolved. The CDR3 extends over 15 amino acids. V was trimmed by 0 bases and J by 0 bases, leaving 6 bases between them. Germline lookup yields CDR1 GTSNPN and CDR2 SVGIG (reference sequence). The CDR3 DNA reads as TGTGCCTGGAGTGTGGCCAACTCTGGGGCCAACGTCCTGACTTTC. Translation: CAWSVANSGANVLTF.

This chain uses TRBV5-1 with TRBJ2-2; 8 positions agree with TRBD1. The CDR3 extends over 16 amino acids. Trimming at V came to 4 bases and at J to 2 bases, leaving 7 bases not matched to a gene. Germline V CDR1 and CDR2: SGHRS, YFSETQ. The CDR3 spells CASSRSGQGNTGELFF. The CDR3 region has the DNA TGCGCCAGCAGCAGATCAGGACAGGGCAACACCGGGGAGCTGTTTTTT.

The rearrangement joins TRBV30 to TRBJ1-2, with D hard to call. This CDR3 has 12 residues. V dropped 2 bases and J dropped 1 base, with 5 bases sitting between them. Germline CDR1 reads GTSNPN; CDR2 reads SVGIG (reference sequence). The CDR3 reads CAWSTVNYGYTF. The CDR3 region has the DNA TGTGCCTGGAGTACAGTTAACTATGGCTACACCTTC.

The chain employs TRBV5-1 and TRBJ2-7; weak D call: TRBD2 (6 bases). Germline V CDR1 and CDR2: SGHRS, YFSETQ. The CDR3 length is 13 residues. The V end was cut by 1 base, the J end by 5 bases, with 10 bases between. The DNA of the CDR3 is TGCGCCAGCAGCTTGACGGGGGAAAACGAGCAGTACTTC. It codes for CASSLTGENEQYF.

The CDR3 coding sequence is TGTGCCAGCAGCCTTAGGACAGGGGGCAACTATGGCTACACCTTC. It yields the protein CASSLRTGGNYGYTF. J is TRBJ1-2 and V is TRBV7-9, with 11 positions matching TRBD1. This CDR3 is built from 15 residues. Trimming at V came to 5 bases and at J to 2 bases, leaving 4 bases not matched to a gene. Germline V gene lookup returns CDR1 SEHNR and CDR2 FQNEAQ (reference sequence).

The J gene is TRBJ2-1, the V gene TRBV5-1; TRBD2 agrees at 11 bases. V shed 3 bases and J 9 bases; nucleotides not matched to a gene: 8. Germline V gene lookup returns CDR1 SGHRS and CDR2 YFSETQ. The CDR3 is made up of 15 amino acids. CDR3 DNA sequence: TGCGCCAGCAGCTCCGAGCTAGCGGGAGGTAGTGAGCAGTTCTTC. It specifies CASSSELAGGSEQFF.

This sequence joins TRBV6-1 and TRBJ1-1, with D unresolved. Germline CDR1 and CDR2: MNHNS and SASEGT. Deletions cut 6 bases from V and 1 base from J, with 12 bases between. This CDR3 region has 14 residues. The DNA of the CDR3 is TGTGCCAGCAGGGCGGGCCAGTCGAACACTGAAGCTTTCTTT. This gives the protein CASRAGQSNTEAFF.

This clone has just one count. The CDR3 sequence: CASSLGSSDYGYTF. In DNA form, the CDR3 reads TGTGCCAGCAGCCTCGGGAGCTCCGACTATGGCTACACCTTC. This chain joins TRBV7-3 and TRBJ1-2; D is unclear. The CDR3 is 14 residues long. Germline V gives CDR1 SGHTA, CDR2 FQGTGA. Trimming left V 5 bases short and J 3 bases short, with 13 bases between.

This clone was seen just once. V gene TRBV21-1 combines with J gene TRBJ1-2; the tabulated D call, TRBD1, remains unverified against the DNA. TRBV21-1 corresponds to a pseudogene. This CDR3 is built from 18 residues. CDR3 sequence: CASSKEGETGGGSAGYTF. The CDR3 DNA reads TGTGCCAGCAGCAAAGAAGGTGAGACAGGGGGTGGTTCGGCTGGCTACACCTTC.

This CDR3 reads CASSWDRGHGYTF. The CDR3 DNA is TGTGCCAGCAGCTGGGACAGGGGGCATGGCTACACCTTC. This chain links TRBV5-5 with TRBJ1-2; 12 bases agree with TRBD1. CDR3 length equals 13 residues. The germline V gene has CDR1 SGHKS and CDR2 YYEKEE (reference sequence). V shed 3 bases, J shed 6 bases, and the junction held 0 bases outside the gene matches.

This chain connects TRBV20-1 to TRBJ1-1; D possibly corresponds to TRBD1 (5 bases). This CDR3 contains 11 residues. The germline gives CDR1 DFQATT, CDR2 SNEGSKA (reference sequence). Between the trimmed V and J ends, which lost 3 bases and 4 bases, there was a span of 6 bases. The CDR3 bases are TGCAGTGCTAGCGGGGCCACTGAAGCTTTCTTT. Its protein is CSASGATEAFF.

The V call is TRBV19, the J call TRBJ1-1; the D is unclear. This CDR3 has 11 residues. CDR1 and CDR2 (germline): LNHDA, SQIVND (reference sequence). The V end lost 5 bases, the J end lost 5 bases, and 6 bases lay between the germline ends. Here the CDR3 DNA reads TGTGCCAGTAGTCTCAGAACTGAAGCTTTCTTT. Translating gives CASSLRTEAFF. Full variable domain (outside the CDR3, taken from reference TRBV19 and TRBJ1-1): DGGITQSPKYLFRKEGQNVTLSCEQNLNHDAMYWYRQDPGQGLRLIYYSQIVNDFQKGDIAEGYSVSREKKESFPLTVTSAQKNPTAFYLCASSLRTEAFFGQGTRLTVV.

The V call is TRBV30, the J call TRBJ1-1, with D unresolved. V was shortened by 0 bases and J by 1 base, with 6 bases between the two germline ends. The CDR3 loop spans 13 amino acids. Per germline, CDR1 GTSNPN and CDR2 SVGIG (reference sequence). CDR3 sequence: CAWSVPKNTEAFF. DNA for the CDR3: TGTGCCTGGAGTGTACCGAAGAACACTGAAGCTTTCTTT.

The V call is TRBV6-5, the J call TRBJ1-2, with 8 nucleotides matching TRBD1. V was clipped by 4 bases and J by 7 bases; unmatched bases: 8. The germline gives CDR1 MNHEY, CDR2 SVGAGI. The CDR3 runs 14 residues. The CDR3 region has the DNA TGTGCCAGCAGTTCTATGACAGGGGAGGGTGGCTACACCTTC. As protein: CASSSMTGEGGYTF.

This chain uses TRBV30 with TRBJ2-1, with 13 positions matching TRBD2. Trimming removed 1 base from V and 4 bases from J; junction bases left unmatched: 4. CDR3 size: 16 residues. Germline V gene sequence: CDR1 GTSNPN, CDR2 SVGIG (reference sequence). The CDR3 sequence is CAWSGLAGGFYNEQFF. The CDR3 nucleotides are TGTGCCTGGAGTGGACTAGCGGGAGGTTTTTACAATGAGCAGTTCTTC.

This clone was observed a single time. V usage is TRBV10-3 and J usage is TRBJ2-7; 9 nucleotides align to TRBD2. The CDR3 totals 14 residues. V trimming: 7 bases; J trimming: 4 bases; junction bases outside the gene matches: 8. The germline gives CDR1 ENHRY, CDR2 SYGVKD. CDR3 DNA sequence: TGTGCCATCAAAGGCGGCGGGAGGGGATACGAGCAGTACTTC. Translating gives CAIKGGGRGYEQYF.

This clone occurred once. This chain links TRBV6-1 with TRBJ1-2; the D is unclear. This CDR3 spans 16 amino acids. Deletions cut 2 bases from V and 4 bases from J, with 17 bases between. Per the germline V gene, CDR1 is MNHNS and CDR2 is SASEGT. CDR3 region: CASSERSAFGFYGYTF. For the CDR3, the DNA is TGTGCCAGCAGTGAAAGATCGGCTTTTGGGTTCTATGGCTACACCTTC.